This T cell receptor beta chain was recorded in a study of cytomegalovirus exposure and HLA in healthy donors. The study's findings and limits: The classifier reportedly diagnosed cytomegalovirus status with high sensitivity and specificity. At a 0.05 false discovery rate, a later analysis found some 18,000 TCR beta sequences to be associated with HLA alleles. Within an earlier analysis, most TCR beta V segments proved productive either about 90% or about 30% of the time.

This clone turned up a few times. Its specificity is not known. The PCR made use of 60 Vbeta and 13 Jbeta primers. The repertoire was sequenced with immunoSEQ multiplex PCR; TCRdb's copy has only in-frame clones and lacks some. The data contain about 180,000 clones, about 80% of them seen just once; the ten biggest clones take up 1.5% to 2%. The clonotype comes from a woman aged 25 to 45 in good health and CMV-seronegative. Sequenced input: PBMCs.

DNA for the CDR3: TGCGCCAGCACTCGCGGACAGGGGGCGTTTGGCTACACCTTC. It encodes CASTRGQGAFGYTF. The chain combines TRBV23-1 with TRBJ1-2, with 11 bases lining up with TRBD1. TRBV23-1 is assigned to the ORF class and has an uncertain function. The CDR3 is made up of 14 amino acids. V lost 7 bases and J lost 7; bases outside the gene matches: 8.